The sequence of this TCR beta chain was determined in a study of CD8 T cells in Susac syndrome. After extraction with the RNeasy kit, roughly 0.5 to 1 ug of the RNA was reverse transcribed using random hexamers. Amplification of TCR beta CDR3 by immunoSEQ multiplex PCR spanned 54 Vbeta and 13 Jbeta. In TCRdb, the immunoSEQ multiplex PCR reads were re-called with MiXCR into one record per CDR3 protein. The table includes under 350,000 distinct CDR3 sequences, 92% detected once. Sequencing was done on a sample of CD4+ T cells from PBMCs. This clonotype was sampled from a human donor with multiple sclerosis.

CDR3 nucleotides: TGCAGCGCGGGACAGAACACCGGGGAGCTGTTTTTT. This translates into CSAGQNTGELFF. The rearrangement uses TRBV29-1 and TRBJ2-2; D might be TRBD1 (6 bases). The germline CDR1 and CDR2 sequences are SQVTM and ANQGSEA. The ends were cut back, 7 bases at V and 1 base at J, with 7 bases in the middle. The CDR3 spans 12 residues.